Below are 5 T cell receptor beta chains sequenced from a single sample in a study of blood T cells in healthy people across ages. Sample-barcoded 5' priming and a J-beta primer mix drove a second PCR of about 7 to 11 cycles. TCRdb analysed the 5' RACE reads with MiXCR anew, one entry per CDR3 protein. The sample has under 1,000,000 distinct CDR3 sequences, about half seen once. The specimen was blood. These TCRs come from an older man in good health.

This clonotype came up a few times. The V call is TRBV4-3, the J call TRBJ2-1, with 16 bases matching TRBD2. V lost 8 bases to trimming and J lost 7 bases; unmatched junction nucleotides: 17. Germline V gene lookup returns CDR1 LGHNA and CDR2 YSLEER. CDR3 size: 19 residues. The CDR3, as DNA: TGCGCCAGCGGGACCGGGACTAGCGGGAGGGCCTCTATGGTAAATGAGCAGTTCTTC. It codes for CASGTGTSGRASMVNEQFF.

This clonotype came up a few times. V gene TRBV12-3 or TRBV12-4 combines with J gene TRBJ2-1; 8 nucleotides align to TRBD1. Trimming cost V 2 bases and J 2 bases; bases outside gene matches: 5. The CDR3 has 16 residues. The CDR3 sequence is CASSLSRGQAYNEQFF. The CDR3 coding sequence is TGTGCCAGCAGTTTATCCCGGGGACAGGCCTACAATGAGCAGTTCTTC.

The chain recombines TRBV7-2 with TRBJ1-2; D not resolved. Germline V gives CDR1 SGHTA, CDR2 FQGNSA. CDR3 length: 15 amino acids. V was clipped by 2 bases and J by 3 bases, with 13 bases between them. The CDR3, as DNA: TGTGCCAGCAGCTTAACGTTTCAGACTTACTATGGCTACACCTTC. Translation: CASSLTFQTYYGYTF.

This clonotype was picked up one time. The chain joins TRBV2 to TRBJ1-1, with D uncertain. Per germline, CDR1 SNHLY and CDR2 FYNNEI. Trimming took off 8 bases at V and 5 bases at J, with 12 bases between the two ends. The CDR3 runs to 12 residues. In nucleotides, the CDR3 is TGTGCCAGCCGGACGTCGGGTACTGAAGCTTTCTTT. Amino acids: CASRTSGTEAFF.

The rearrangement joins TRBV2 to TRBJ1-5; tentatively, D is TRBD1 (5 bases). Germline V lookup: CDR1 SNHLY, CDR2 FYNNEI. V shed 0 bases and J shed 2 bases, with 8 bases lying between them. The length of the CDR3 is 15 residues. Here the CDR3 DNA reads TGTGCCAGCAGTGAAGCGCCGACAGGCAATCAGCCCCAGCATTTT. Encoded protein: CASSEAPTGNQPQHF.